Listed below are T cell receptor beta chains from one sample, sequenced in a study of blood T cell repertoires in COVID-19. Only in-frame clones appear in the TCRdb table, and some are missing; sequencing was by immunoSEQ multiplex PCR. This sample has some 68,000 clones, with 70% to 90% found just once. Sequencing used peripheral blood. These receptors were collected from a woman in her forties or fifties with COVID-19, enrolled during active disease. The CDR3 runs from the conserved cysteine through the conserved F or W. The D gene is left open where the match is weak. Clone sizes are given selectively: once, few, many, or a class where the clone is expanded.

TRBV24-1,TRBJ2-7,TRBD2,NA,CATSDLTGTSGNDYEQYF,TGTGCCACCAGTGATTTAACCGGGACTAGCGGGAATGACTACGAGCAGTACTTC
TRBV28,TRBJ2-2,NA,NA,CASKRLTLNTGELFF,TGTGCCAGCAAGAGGCTTACACTGAACACCGGGGAGCTGTTTTTT
TRBV28,TRBJ1-5,NA,NA,CASRIRVTGYRGNQPQHF,TGTGCCAGCAGAATTCGCGTTACAGGGTATCGGGGCAATCAGCCCCAGCATTTT
TRBV6-4,TRBJ1-5,NA,NA,CASSREVNQPQHF,TGTGCCAGCAGTAGGGAGGTAAATCAGCCCCAGCATTTT
TRBV15,TRBJ2-7,NA,NA,CATSRALTTSYEQYF,TGTGCCACCAGCAGAGCTCTGACAACCTCCTACGAGCAGTACTTC
TRBV30,TRBJ2-3,NA,NA,CAWSEGGTYTDTQYF,TGTGCCTGGAGTGAAGGCGGGACCTACACAGATACGCAGTATTTT
TRBV11-3,TRBJ2-7,NA,NA,CASSLWGGSYEQYF,TGTGCCAGCAGCTTATGGGGCGGATCCTACGAGCAGTACTTC
TRBV30,TRBJ1-1,NA,NA,CARKGGVGTEAFF,TGTGCCCGGAAAGGGGGAGTAGGGACTGAAGCTTTCTTT
TRBV11-1,TRBJ1-1,NA,NA,CASSRLRASLNTEAFF,TGTGCCAGCAGCAGATTGAGGGCCTCGTTGAACACTGAAGCTTTCTTT
TRBV3-1/TRBV3-2,TRBJ2-3,TRBD1,NA,CASSQDRGFNTQYF,TGTGCCAGCAGCCAAGACAGGGGGTTCAATACGCAGTATTTT
TRBV2,TRBJ2-2,NA,NA,CASNRQGFGGELFF,TGTGCCAGCAACCGGCAGGGGTTTGGCGGGGAGCTGTTTTTT
TRBV5-6,TRBJ1-1,NA,NA,CASSLARNTEAFF,TGTGCCAGCAGCTTGGCGCGGAACACTGAAGCTTTCTTT
TRBV19,TRBJ1-6,NA,NA,CASSMEPAGNSPPHF,TGTGCCAGTAGTATGGAGCCAGCCGGTAATTCACCCCCCCACTTT
TRBV24-1,TRBJ2-7,TRBD1,few,CATSDRAGQGSYEQYF,TGTGCCACCAGTGACCGGGCAGGACAGGGTTCGTACGAGCAGTACTTC
TRBV5-1,TRBJ2-5,TRBD2,NA,CASSLGTSGYQETQYF,TGCGCCAGCAGCTTGGGGACTAGCGGGTACCAAGAGACCCAGTACTTC
TRBV30,TRBJ2-7,NA,NA,CAWRTVSYEQYF,TGTGCCTGGCGGACAGTCTCCTACGAGCAGTACTTC
TRBV6-5,TRBJ2-3,TRBD2,NA,CASSLSGTLTDTQYF,TGTGCCAGCAGCCTTAGCGGGACCCTCACAGATACGCAGTATTTT
TRBV19,TRBJ2-1,NA,NA,CASSPLGGGQFF,TGTGCCAGTAGTCCGTTGGGAGGCGGGCAGTTCTTC
TRBV7-9,TRBJ1-4,NA,NA,CASSLGLGNEKLFF,TGTGCCAGCAGCTTAGGCCTCGGGAATGAAAAACTGTTTTTT
TRBV9,TRBJ1-3,TRBD1,NA,CASSVTGAIGNTIYF,TGTGCCAGCAGCGTAACAGGGGCGATTGGAAACACCATATATTTT
TRBV6-6,TRBJ1-5,NA,NA,CASSRNSGGAQPQHF,TGTGCCAGCAGTCGAAACTCCGGAGGGGCTCAGCCCCAGCATTTT
TRBV4-1,TRBJ1-6,NA,NA,CASSHPSGNSPLHF,TGCGCCAGCAGCCACCCCTCGGGGAATTCACCCCTCCACTTT
TRBV28,TRBJ2-7,NA,few,CASSLQSVSRGYEQYF,TGTGCCAGCAGTTTACAATCGGTTTCACGGGGCTACGAGCAGTACTTC
TRBV28,TRBJ1-2,NA,NA,CALRPAPLYGYTF,TGTGCCTTGAGGCCAGCCCCCCTCTATGGCTACACCTTC
TRBV24-1,TRBJ2-5,NA,NA,CATSHPTGFVGTQYF,TGTGCCACCAGCCATCCCACAGGGTTTGTAGGGACCCAGTACTTC
TRBV7-2,TRBJ1-2,NA,NA,CASRLGDLGYGYTF,TGTGCCAGCAGGCTTGGGGACTTGGGGTATGGCTACACCTTC
TRBV7-2,TRBJ1-2,NA,NA,CASSEQGNYGYTF,TGTGCCAGCAGCGAACAGGGAAACTATGGCTACACCTTC
TRBV14,TRBJ2-1,TRBD2,once,CASSLAGGPRYNEQFF,TGTGCCAGCAGCTTAGCGGGAGGGCCCAGGTACAATGAGCAGTTCTTC
TRBV5-4,TRBJ2-7,NA,few,CASSFSRGVEQYF,TGTGCCAGCAGCTTTTCCAGGGGCGTCGAGCAGTACTTC
TRBV29-1,TRBJ1-2,NA,few,CSVVVQYGYTF,TGCAGCGTTGTTGTCCAATATGGCTACACCTTC
TRBV18,TRBJ2-3,TRBD2,NA,CASSPGREGTDTQYF,TGTGCCAGCTCACCAGGACGGGAGGGCACAGATACGCAGTATTTT
TRBV7-6,TRBJ1-3,NA,NA,CASSLVPGSGNTIYF,TGTGCCAGCAGCTTAGTCCCGGGATCAGGAAACACCATATATTTT